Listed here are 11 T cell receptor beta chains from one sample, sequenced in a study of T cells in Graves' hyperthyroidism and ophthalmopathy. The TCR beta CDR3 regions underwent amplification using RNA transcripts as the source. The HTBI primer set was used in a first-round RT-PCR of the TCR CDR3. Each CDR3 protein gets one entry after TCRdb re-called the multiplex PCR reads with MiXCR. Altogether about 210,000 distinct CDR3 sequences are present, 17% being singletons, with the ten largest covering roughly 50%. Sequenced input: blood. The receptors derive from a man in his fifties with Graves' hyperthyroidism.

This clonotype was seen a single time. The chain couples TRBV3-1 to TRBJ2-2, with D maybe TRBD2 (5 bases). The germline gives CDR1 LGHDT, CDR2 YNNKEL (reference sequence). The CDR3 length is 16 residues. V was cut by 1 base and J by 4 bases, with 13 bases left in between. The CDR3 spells CASSQAPTRGTGELFF. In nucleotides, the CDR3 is TGTGCCAGCAGCCAAGCCCCTACTAGAGGCACCGGGGAGCTGTTTTTT. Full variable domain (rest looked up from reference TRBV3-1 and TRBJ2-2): DTAVSQTPKYLVTQMGNDKSIKCEQNLGHDTMYWYKQDSKKFLKIMFSYNNKELIINETVPNRFSPKSPDKAHLNLHINSLELGDSAVYFCASSQAPTRGTGELFFGEGSRLTVL.

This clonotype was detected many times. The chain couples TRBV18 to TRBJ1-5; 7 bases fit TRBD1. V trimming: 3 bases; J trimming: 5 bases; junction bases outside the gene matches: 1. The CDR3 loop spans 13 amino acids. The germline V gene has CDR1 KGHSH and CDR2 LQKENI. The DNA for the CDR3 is TGTGCCAGCTCACCCGGGACAGATCAGCCCCAGCATTTT. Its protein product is CASSPGTDQPQHF.

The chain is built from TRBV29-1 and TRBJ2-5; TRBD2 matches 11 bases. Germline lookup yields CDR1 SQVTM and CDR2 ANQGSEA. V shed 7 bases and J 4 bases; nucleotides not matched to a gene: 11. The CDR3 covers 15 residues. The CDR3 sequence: CSAEPTSGTGETQYF. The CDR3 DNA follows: TGCAGCGCCGAACCGACTAGCGGGACTGGAGAGACCCAGTACTTC. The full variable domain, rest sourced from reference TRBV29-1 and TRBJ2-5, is SAVISQKPSRDICQRGTSLTIQCQVDSQVTMMFWYRQQPGQSLTLIATANQGSEATYESGFVIDKFPISRPNLTFSTLTVSNMSPEDSSIYLCSAEPTSGTGETQYFGPGTRLLVL.

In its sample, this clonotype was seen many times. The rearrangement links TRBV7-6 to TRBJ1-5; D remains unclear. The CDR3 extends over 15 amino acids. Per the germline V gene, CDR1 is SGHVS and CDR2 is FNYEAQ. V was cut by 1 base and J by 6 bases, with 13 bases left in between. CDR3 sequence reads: CASSLEGRRSQPQHF. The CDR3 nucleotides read TGTGCCAGCAGCTTAGAGGGTCGACGATCTCAGCCCCAGCATTTT.

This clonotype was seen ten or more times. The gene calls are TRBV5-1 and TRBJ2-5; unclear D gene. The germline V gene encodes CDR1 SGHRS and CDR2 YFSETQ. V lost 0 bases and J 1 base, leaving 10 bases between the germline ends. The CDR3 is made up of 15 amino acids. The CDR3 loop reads CASSLVAGFQETQYF. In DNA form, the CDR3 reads TGCGCCAGCAGCTTGGTCGCCGGATTCCAAGAGACCCAGTACTTC.

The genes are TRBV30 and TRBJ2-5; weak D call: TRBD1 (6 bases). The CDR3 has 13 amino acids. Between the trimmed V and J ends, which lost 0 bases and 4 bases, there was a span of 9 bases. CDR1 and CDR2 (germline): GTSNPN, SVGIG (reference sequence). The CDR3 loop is CAWSVVQGETQYF. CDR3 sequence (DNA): TGTGCCTGGAGTGTTGTACAGGGAGAGACCCAGTACTTC.

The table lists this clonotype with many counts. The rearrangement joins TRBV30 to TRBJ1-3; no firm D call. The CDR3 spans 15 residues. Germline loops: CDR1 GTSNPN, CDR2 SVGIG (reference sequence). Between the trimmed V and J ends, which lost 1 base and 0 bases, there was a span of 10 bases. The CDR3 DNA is TGTGCCTGGAGTGGGCTTTTCAGCTCTGGAAACACCATATATTTT. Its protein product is CAWSGLFSSGNTIYF.

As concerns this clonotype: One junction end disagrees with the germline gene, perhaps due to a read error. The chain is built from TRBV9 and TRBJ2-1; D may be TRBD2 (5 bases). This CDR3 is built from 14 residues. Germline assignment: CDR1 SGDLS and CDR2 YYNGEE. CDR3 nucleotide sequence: TGTGCCGGCAGCGCGAGGGAGAGCGGCAATGAGCAGTTCTTC. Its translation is CAGSARESGNEQFF.

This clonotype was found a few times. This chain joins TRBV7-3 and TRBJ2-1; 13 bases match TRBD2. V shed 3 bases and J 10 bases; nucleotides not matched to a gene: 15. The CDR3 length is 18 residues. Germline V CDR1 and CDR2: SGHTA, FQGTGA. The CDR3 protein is CASSFTSWRTSGSQEQFF. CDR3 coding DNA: TGTGCCAGCAGCTTCACGAGTTGGAGGACTAGCGGGAGTCAAGAGCAGTTCTTC.

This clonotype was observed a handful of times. The CDR3 here is CSARDFRTGDGAQYF. The DNA for the CDR3 is TGCAGTGCTAGAGATTTTCGGACAGGGGACGGGGCCCAGTACTTC. The gene calls are TRBV20-1 and TRBJ2-5, with 9 positions matching TRBD1. There are 15 residues in the CDR3. V shed 0 bases and J 9 bases; nucleotides not matched to a gene: 11. CDR1 DFQATT and CDR2 SNEGSKA come from the germline V gene (reference sequence).

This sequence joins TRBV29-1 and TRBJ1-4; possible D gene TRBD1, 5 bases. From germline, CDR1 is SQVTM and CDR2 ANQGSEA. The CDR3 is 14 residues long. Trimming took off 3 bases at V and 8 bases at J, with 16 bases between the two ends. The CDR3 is CSVEDSGSGEKLFF. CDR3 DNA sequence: TGCAGCGTTGAGGATTCAGGGTCCGGGGAAAAACTGTTTTTT.